The clone carrying this TCR beta chain was detected once. CD45RO-negative cells were positively selected for CCR7, leaving out terminally differentiated effector memory CD45RA+ cells. The sample comes from a study of shared clonotypes between healthy human individuals. The CDR3 loop spans 16 amino acids. V shed 4 bases and J shed 4 bases, with 16 bases lying between them. The germline gives CDR1 SGHTA, CDR2 FQGNSA. Original processing notes: Sequence data from immunoSEQ were junction-only and lacked quality scores; consequently, filtering differed. Profiled with immunoSEQ multiplex PCR; TCRdb holds only in-frame clones, not every one. V and J calls and clone size come straight from that table; D and trimming were deduced from the DNA. The table includes approximately 2,000,000 clones, around 93% detected once.

Sequencing input: naive CD8+ T cells from PBMCs. This clonotype originated in a man between 18 and 29 years old in good health. Some clones in this sample may be carry-over from other donors' samples. This chain uses TRBV7-2 with TRBJ1-4; maybe TRBD1 (6 bases). The CDR3, as DNA: TGTGCCAGCAGCTCCCTTGTAGGGGGATATAATGAAAAACTGTTTTTT. The encoded protein is CASSSLVGGYNEKLFF.